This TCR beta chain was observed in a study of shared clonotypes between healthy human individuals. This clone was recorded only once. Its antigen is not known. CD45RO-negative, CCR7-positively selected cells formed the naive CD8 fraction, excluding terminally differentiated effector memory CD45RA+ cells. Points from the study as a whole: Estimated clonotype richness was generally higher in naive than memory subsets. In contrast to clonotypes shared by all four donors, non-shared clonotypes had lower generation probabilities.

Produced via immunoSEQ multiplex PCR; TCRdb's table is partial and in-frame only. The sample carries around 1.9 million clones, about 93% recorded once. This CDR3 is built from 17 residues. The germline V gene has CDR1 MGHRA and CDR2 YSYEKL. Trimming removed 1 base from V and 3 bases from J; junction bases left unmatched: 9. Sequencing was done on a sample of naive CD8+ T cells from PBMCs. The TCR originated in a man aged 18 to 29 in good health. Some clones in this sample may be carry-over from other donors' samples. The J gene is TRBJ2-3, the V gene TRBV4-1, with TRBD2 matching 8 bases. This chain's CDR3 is CASSQVEGTRVTDTQYF. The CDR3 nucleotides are TGCGCCAGCAGCCAAGTCGAAGGGACTAGGGTGACAGATACGCAGTATTTT.